The next 28 T cell receptor beta chains were all read from a single sample in a study of blood T cells in healthy people across ages (dated by TCRdb to the mid-2010s). The library came from 5' RACE. TCRdb names Illumina HiSeq 2500 as the instrument used. A second roughly 6 to 11 cycle PCR used a sample-barcoded 5' primer and a J-beta primer mix. TCRdb redid the processing of the public reads, applying fastp at Q25 and MiXCR, and retained in-frame beta chains. Rows are unified per CDR3 protein, each entry keeping the most common DNA and genes. The sample contains about 1.8 million distinct CDR3 sequences, around 50% of them found a single time. Clones ranked in the top ten supply more than 2% of the sample. Specimen: blood. Source of these receptors: a woman between 40 and 55 years old in good health.

The chain uses TRBV7-2 and TRBJ2-1, with TRBD2 matching over 7 bases. V dropped 1 base and J dropped 6; count of bases not matched to a gene: 9. Germline loops: CDR1 SGHTA, CDR2 FQGNSA. There are 16 residues in the CDR3. The CDR3 nucleotides read TGTGCCAGCAGCTTAGTCTGGTCGGGGGGACCCAATGAGCAGTTCTTC. Its translation is CASSLVWSGGPNEQFF.

The chain carries TRBV7-3 and TRBJ2-1; TRBD1 might be the D (6 bases). This CDR3 region has 15 residues. Trimming removed 0 bases from V and 5 bases from J, with 11 bases in between. CDR1 and CDR2 from the germline V gene are SGHTA and FQGTGA. Here the CDR3 reads CASSLTTDSHNEQFF. Here the CDR3 DNA reads TGTGCCAGCAGCTTAACGACGGACAGTCACAATGAGCAGTTCTTC.

This clonotype was counted only a few times. V is TRBV6-5 and J is TRBJ1-1; TRBD1 aligns across 7 bases. Germline V gene lookup returns CDR1 MNHEY and CDR2 SVGAGI. The trim removed 2 bases at V and 0 bases at J, leaving 3 bases unmatched. CDR3 length: 15 residues. The CDR3 nucleotides are TGTGCCAGCAGTTACACCGGGACAGTGAACACTGAAGCTTTCTTT. It codes for CASSYTGTVNTEAFF.

In this sample, this clonotype turned up once. V usage is TRBV19 and J usage is TRBJ2-1; 9 bases line up with TRBD1. V lost 1 base and J lost 7; bases outside the gene matches: 5. Germline CDR1 is LNHDA and CDR2 is SQIVND (reference sequence). The CDR3 extends over 15 amino acids. Written as DNA, the CDR3 is TGTGCCAGTAGTATAGCTGGGACAGGGAAGAATGAGCAGTTCTTC. It yields the protein CASSIAGTGKNEQFF.

This clonotype was seen only once. V gene TRBV10-3 combines with J gene TRBJ1-1, with D possibly matching TRBD1 (6 bases). The V gene lost 6 bases and the J gene lost 11 bases, with 16 bases spanning the gap. The length of the CDR3 is 12 residues. CDR1 and CDR2 (germline): ENHRY, SYGVKD. For the CDR3, the DNA is TGTGCCATCAGCTTGGGGGGGCAAAGGGCTTTCTTT. Protein sequence: CAISLGGQRAFF.

At least ten counts were recorded for this clonotype. The chain recombines TRBV20-1 with TRBJ2-1; 8 nucleotides align to TRBD1. J was trimmed by 8 bases and V by 7 bases; bases with no gene match: 16. The CDR3 spans 15 residues. Germline V gene sequence: CDR1 DFQATT, CDR2 SNEGSKA (reference sequence). In DNA form, the CDR3 reads TGCAGTGTCAGAGGGGACAGGCACCGCGGGGATGAGCAGTTCTTC. It encodes CSVRGDRHRGDEQFF.

The chain combines TRBV20-1 with TRBJ2-7; D gene unclear. V lost 0 bases, J lost 3 bases, and 9 bases lay in between. Germline V CDR1 and CDR2: DFQATT, SNEGSKA (reference sequence). CDR3 length: 13 amino acids. The CDR3 DNA sequence: TGCAGTGCTAGAGATTTCGGCGGCTACGAGCAGTACTTC. The encoded protein is CSARDFGGYEQYF.

The CDR3 DNA is TGTGCCAGCAGCCCCCGAGGGGGGGCGAACACTGAAGCTTTCTTT. Translated, it gives CASSPRGGANTEAFF. The V gene is TRBV9, the J gene TRBJ1-1; possible D gene TRBD1, 6 bases. The germline V and J ends were trimmed by 4 bases and 1 base, with 14 bases remaining between them. The length of the CDR3 is 15 residues. CDR1 and CDR2 from the germline V gene are SGDLS and YYNGEE.

The rearrangement uses TRBV2 and TRBJ2-3, with 8 bases identical to TRBD2. This CDR3 has 14 residues. J was trimmed by 3 bases and V by 3 bases; bases with no gene match: 2. CDR1 and CDR2 (germline): SNHLY, FYNNEI. In DNA, the CDR3 is TGTGCCAGCAGTGAGGAGCGGGGGACAGATACGCAGTATTTT. It specifies CASSEERGTDTQYF.

As regards this clonotype: Since a much larger clone is just one base distant, this may be a read error. The chain is built from TRBV6-1 and TRBJ2-5; the D is unclear. Trimming took 5 bases from V and 2 from J, leaving 6 bases between them. CDR3 length: 12 residues. The germline V gene encodes CDR1 MNHNS and CDR2 SASEGT. CDR3 sequence reads: CASSWWQETQYF. CDR3 nucleotides: TGTGCCAGCAGTTGGTGGCAAGAGACCCAGTACTTC.

This chain joins TRBV20-1 and TRBJ2-3; the D gene is possibly TRBD2 (6 bases). This CDR3 contains 14 residues. With 2 bases removed from V and 3 bases from J, the gap between germline ends came to 12 bases. Germline lookup yields CDR1 DFQATT and CDR2 SNEGSKA (reference sequence). CDR3 protein: CSARISGKTDTQYF. As DNA, the CDR3 is TGCAGTGCTAGAATTAGCGGAAAAACAGATACGCAGTATTTT.

The chain is built from TRBV4-3 and TRBJ2-1, with 7 bases that match TRBD2. The J call may be mistaken, given a closer DNA end match to TRBJ2-7. Germline V gene lookup returns CDR1 LGHNA and CDR2 YSLEER. There are 13 residues in the CDR3. CDR3 amino acids: CASSTGLHNEQYF. The DNA for the CDR3 is TGCGCCAGCAGCACGGGACTACACAATGAGCAGTACTTC.

Of note for this clonotype: An end of the junction does not agree with germline; a read error may underlie this. The chain carries TRBV4-3 and TRBJ1-5, with TRBD1 identical over 8 bases. CDR3 length: 18 amino acids. CDR1 and CDR2 from the germline V gene are LGHNA and YSLEER. The CDR3 DNA reads TGCGTCAGCAGCCAAGGAGACGGACAGGGCGTCTCGGGTCAGCCCCAGCATTTT. Its translation: CVSSQGDGQGVSGQPQHF.

The table lists this clonotype with a few counts. The gene calls are TRBV28 and TRBJ2-1; TRBD2 matches 8 bases. Germline V gives CDR1 MDHEN, CDR2 SYDVKM. After removal of 6 bases from V and 5 bases from J, the junction contained 12 bases not matched to a gene. This CDR3 region has 16 residues. CDR3 DNA sequence: TGTGCCAGCAGCCCACACATAACGGGGGGGCACAATGAGCAGTTCTTC. The encoded protein is CASSPHITGGHNEQFF.

This clonotype was counted once. The chain links TRBV25-1 to TRBJ2-1, with D uncertain. The DNA end is more similar to TRBJ2-7, so the J call may be wrong. The CDR3 extends over 14 amino acids. Germline CDR1 and CDR2: MGHDK and SYGVNS. CDR3: CASRTAGAAYEQYF. The CDR3 DNA follows: TGTGCCAGCAGAACGGCAGGCGCAGCCTACGAGCAGTACTTC.

The CDR3 here is CASSQGGTSGQETQYF. The DNA of the CDR3 is TGTGCCAGCAGCCAGGGCGGGACTAGCGGACAAGAGACCCAGTACTTC. V is TRBV4-2 and J is TRBJ2-5, with 11 nucleotides matching TRBD2. V was pared by 3 bases and J by 2 bases, with 5 bases of the junction left unmatched. Germline values: CDR1 LGHNA, CDR2 YNFKEQ. The CDR3 length is 16 residues.

This chain links TRBV20-1 with TRBJ1-2, with D perhaps matching TRBD1 (5 bases). CDR3 length: 12 residues. The germline gives CDR1 DFQATT, CDR2 SNEGSKA (reference sequence). Trimming took 7 bases from V and 2 from J, leaving 11 bases between them. CDR3 coding DNA: TGCAGTGGACGTCGGGACAACTATGGCTACACCTTC. It yields the protein CSGRRDNYGYTF.

Comment on this clonotype: Likely a read error: the CDR3 ends without its conserved phenylalanine or tryptophan. The V and J genes are TRBV27 and TRBJ2-4; tentative D call: TRBD2 (6 bases). The tail of the sequence fits TRBJ2-7 better, so the J call may be wrong. CDR1 and CDR2 from the germline V gene are MNHEY and SMNVEV (reference sequence). The CDR3 has 12 residues. CDR3 sequence (DNA): TGTGCCAGCAGTGGGGGGATCTACGAGCAGTACTTA. Translating it yields CASSGGIYEQYL.

The V call is TRBV7-9, the J call TRBJ2-3; D unresolved. Germline V CDR1 and CDR2: SEHNR, FQNEAQ (reference sequence). This CDR3 region has 14 residues. Trimming pared 2 bases from V and 5 bases from J, leaving 11 bases between. The CDR3, as DNA: TGTGCCAGCAGCTTAACCCCAGGTCAAGATACGCAGTATTTT. Its protein product is CASSLTPGQDTQYF.

CDR3 region: CASSPRGGLETQYF. CDR3 DNA: TGTGCCAGCAGCCCCCGAGGGGGGCTGGAGACCCAGTACTTC. The chain is built from TRBV28 and TRBJ2-5, with D possibly being TRBD1 or TRBD2 (6 bases each). Germline V gene lookup returns CDR1 MDHEN and CDR2 SYDVKM. Trimming left V 6 bases short and J 5 bases short, with 16 bases between. CDR3 length: 14 amino acids.

There are a few counts of this clonotype. V is TRBV6-1 and J is TRBJ2-5; D is unclear. Germline values: CDR1 MNHNS, CDR2 SASEGT. Trimming stripped 1 base from V and 2 bases from J, with 11 bases between. CDR3 length equals 15 residues. CDR3 sequence: CASSEVLGRQETQYF. CDR3 sequence (DNA): TGTGCCAGCAGTGAAGTGCTCGGCAGACAAGAGACCCAGTACTTC.

This clonotype has a count of ten or more. V gene TRBV27 combines with J gene TRBJ1-2; 7 bases align to TRBD1. The CDR3 contains 13 residues. With V trimmed by 6 bases and J by 3 bases, 4 bases remained unmatched. Germline V gives CDR1 MNHEY, CDR2 SMNVEV (reference sequence). In nucleotides, the CDR3 is TGTGCCAGCAGCTCGGGACAGTACTATGGCTACACCTTC. Protein: CASSSGQYYGYTF.

The chain is built from TRBV7-8 and TRBJ2-1; D remains unclear. CDR1 SGHVS and CDR2 FQNEAQ come from the germline V gene. This CDR3 is 14 amino acids long. With 5 bases removed from V and 12 bases from J, the gap between germline ends came to 20 bases. This CDR3 reads CASSILYAPLRQFF. CDR3 nucleotide sequence: TGTGCCAGCAGCATCCTCTATGCCCCCTTGAGGCAGTTCTTC.

In its sample, this clonotype was seen many times. The CDR3 reads CASSLREVGEQYF. DNA of the CDR3: TGTGCCAGCAGCTTAAGGGAGGTGGGCGAGCAGTACTTC. This chain uses TRBV7-9 with TRBJ2-7; TRBD2 might be the D (6 bases). The CDR3 sequence is 13 residues long. V lost 2 bases and J 6 bases, leaving 11 bases between the germline ends. Germline V lookup: CDR1 SEHNR, CDR2 FQNEAQ (reference sequence).

The chain combines TRBV7-2 with TRBJ2-5; the D gene is possibly TRBD2 (5 bases). CDR3 length equals 14 residues. V was cut by 5 bases and J by 5 bases, with 15 bases left in between. CDR1 is SGHTA, CDR2 FQGNSA, per germline. CDR3 protein: CASSPYGVGETQYF. The CDR3 DNA follows: TGTGCCAGCAGCCCCTACGGGGTTGGGGAGACCCAGTACTTC.

This clonotype has just a few counts. The rearrangement links TRBV6-5 to TRBJ2-7; 9 bases line up with TRBD2. CDR3 length equals 15 residues. The germline gives CDR1 MNHEY, CDR2 SVGAGI. V was clipped by 4 bases and J by 2 bases; unmatched bases: 6. The CDR3 region is CASSLTSGLTYEQYF. In DNA form, the CDR3 reads TGTGCCAGCAGTTTAACTAGCGGGTTAACCTACGAGCAGTACTTC.

This clonotype is a singleton in its sample. The chain is built from TRBV7-9 and TRBJ2-5; the match to TRBD2 covers 9 bases. The germline gives CDR1 SEHNR, CDR2 FQNEAQ (reference sequence). V trimming: 5 bases; J trimming: 0 bases; junction bases outside the gene matches: 10. The CDR3 contains 17 residues. CDR3 protein: CASSPKRLAGNQETQYF. The CDR3 DNA sequence: TGTGCCAGCAGCCCGAAGAGGCTAGCGGGGAACCAAGAGACCCAGTACTTC.

The chain employs TRBV4-3 and TRBJ2-3; D is undetermined. The CDR3 covers 14 residues. V lost 2 bases to trimming and J lost 4 bases, with 10 bases between them. The V gene's germline CDR1 is LGHNA and CDR2 YSLEER. The CDR3: CASSQRRGADTQYF. The CDR3, as DNA: TGCGCCAGCAGCCAAAGAAGAGGTGCAGATACGCAGTATTTT.